This entry concerns a single T cell receptor (beta chain). This clonotype was seen a few times. It lacks a known antigen. Base qualities are not recorded, but no much larger clone differs from it by a single base. Receptor amplification or capture employed PCR. TCR sequencing of DNA from cultured CD4+ T cells used the Oncomine TCR Beta short-read assay at the Johns Hopkins FTIC core. The QIAamp micro DNA kit was used to extract genomic DNA from the cultured CD4+ T cells. Oncomine TCR Beta libraries from cultured CD4+ T cells were pooled with unique dual indexes and sequenced on an Illumina iSeq 100. As for the authors' bioinformatics: Non-productive sequences were filtered out, and CDR3s that did not start with C, did not end with F or W, or were shorter than 7 amino acids were discarded. The MANAFEST web application was used to identify antigen-specific clonotypes by comparing peptide-stimulated wells against reference wells and other culture wells. For a clone to be called positive, the clone needed an FDR below 0.05, an odds ratio above 5, and a productive frequency above 0.1% in at least two of three replicate wells. Cross-reactive clonotypes were defined as significantly expanded in both SARS-CoV-2 spike wells and at least one common cold coronavirus spike condition. Using R version 3.6.1, CDR3 homology was evaluated through Levenshtein distances (stringdist) along with unrooted phylogenetic trees (ape). TCRdb reworked the public reads: Q25 trimming with fastp, MiXCR clone assembly, productive beta chains retained. Every distinct CDR3 protein forms one entry, paired with its most common genes and DNA. It is TCRdb's table, rather than the study itself, that gives the V and J calls and clone size. Here the sample has about 10,000 distinct CDR3 sequences; about 51% occur a single time. The ten largest clonotypes hold roughly a third of the sample.

Based on the germline V gene (reference sequence), the CDR1 and CDR2 sequences are LNHNV and YYDKDF. V and J lose 0 bases and 8 bases, and a span of 28 bases separates them. Including cysteine and phenylalanine, the CDR3 has 19 amino acids. The read is trimmed to its CDR3 DNA, 57 bases read in frame from base 1. Read against the paper, the sample's treatment or condition label means: roughly ten-day PBMC culture with coronavirus spike peptide pools or control peptides (ViraFEST assay). To expand antigen-specific T cells with peptide pools and then pick out the expanded clonotypes through TCR sequencing, the study relied on the ViraFEST assay. The positive SARS-CoV-2 PCR tests of the convalescent patients were dated from March to December 2020, before the Alpha, Beta and Delta variants emerged in the United States. PBMCs were cultured at 1.5 million to 2 million per well in IMDM supplemented with approximately 5% human AB serum and 8.5 to 10 IU/ml IL-2, with roughly 10 ug/ml peptide pools added. On days 3 and 7, half of the culture medium was replaced with fresh IL-2-containing medium. After 10 days of culture, CD4+ T cells were isolated by negative selection with the EasySep CD4+ T cell isolation kit. Ficoll-Paque Plus gradient centrifugation was used to isolate PBMCs from whole blood, and the isolated PBMCs were then either used fresh or cryopreserved at -140C. In general, triplicate wells were set up for every culture condition.

The sample is drawn from a study of vaccination and CD4 T cells after COVID-19 (dated by TCRdb to between 2020 and 2023). The study in broad terms: SARS-CoV-2 positivity had been established in the convalescent patients by nasal swab PCR, and mild disease was recorded in several of these patients and severe disease in one. The convalescent cohort included six males and four females, with two Hispanic individuals, seven Caucasians, two Asians and one multiracial person. Each participant got two doses of either the Pfizer-BioNTech BNT162b2 vaccine (n=8) or the Moderna mRNA-1273 vaccine (n=2). Post-COVID blood samples from convalescent patients were collected a median of around 100 days after diagnosis, with a range of 35 to 161 days. The time from the second vaccine dose to post-vaccine blood sampling had a median of roughly 79 days and ranged from about 14 to 250 days. Overlapping spike peptide pools from SARS-CoV-2 and from the common cold coronaviruses HCoV-NL63, HCoV-OC43 and HCoV-229E were used as culture stimuli. Control cultures received a CEFX viral epitope pool as the positive control, an HIV-1 Nef peptide pool as the negative control, or no peptide. The spike-specific CD4+ TCR repertoire was compared before and after mRNA vaccination in over nine COVID-19 convalescent patients and a handful of infection-naive healthy vaccine recipients.

Paper-wide results and their limitations: Among the post-vaccine SARS-CoV-2-reactive clones in convalescent patients, a median about 86% showed up only after vaccination, which suggests vaccine-specific priming. An increase in the median number of SARS-CoV-2-reactive clonotypes from approximately 21 after infection to 38 after vaccination was observed, but the change was not found to be significant. The number of convalescent patients in the study was relatively small, and the study did not examine early timepoints following natural infection. Of the vaccine-specific clones in convalescent patients, 304 of 307, or nearly all, reacted only to SARS-CoV-2 spike and did not cross-react with common cold coronaviruses.

The V gene is TRBV15 and the J gene is TRBJ1-2; TRBD1 is a possible D gene, resting on 6 matching bases. Sequenced: CD4+ T cells from blood, cultured in vitro. The origin of this receptor is a human donor who had recovered from COVID-19. In nucleotides, the sequence is TGTGCCACCAGCAGAGAGTCCCCAGGGGCAGGAGCCCCCCTTCGGGGCTACACCTTC. Its protein product is CATSRESPGAGAPLRGYTF.